This passage covers 11 T cell receptor beta chains from one sample sequenced in a study of tumor-infiltrating lymphocytes in primary liver carcinoma. With a constant-region primer, TCR beta cDNA was made from approximately 450 ng of total RNA. Three nested multiplex PCR rounds, a slightly modified ARM-PCR, produced the libraries for TCR beta. Forward primers for TRBV1-TRBV30 and a C-beta reverse primer served the first two PCR rounds, at roughly 10 cycles each. A single record per CDR3 protein comes from TCRdb applying MiXCR to the multiplex PCR reads. The profile shows 300,000 to 350,000 distinct CDR3 sequences, about three fifths of them singletons. Germline DNA was also extracted, while the blood RNA originated from unsorted whole blood. Material for sequencing was peripheral blood. These receptors were obtained from a woman in her 30s with primary liver carcinoma and hepatitis B virus infection.

Remarks on this clonotype: Mismatch with germline at one junction end may stem from a read error. The V gene is TRBV11-1, the J gene TRBJ2-7; weak D call: TRBD2 (6 bases). The CDR3 consists of 14 residues. The V gene's germline CDR1 is SGHAT and CDR2 FQDESV (reference sequence). The CDR3 coding sequence is TGTGCCAGCAGCTCGGGACCAGCGGACTACGATCAGTACTTC. Residues: CASSSGPADYDQYF. The full variable domain, its missing parts supplied by reference TRBV11-1 and TRBJ2-7, is EAEVAQSPRYKITEKSQAVAFWCDPISGHATLYWYRQILGQGPELLVQFQDESVVDDSQLPKDRFSAERLKGVDSTLKIQPAELGDSAMYLCASSSGPADYDQYFGPGTRLTVT.

This clonotype was found once. The chain is built from TRBV4-3 and TRBJ2-3; TRBD2 aligns across 10 bases. CDR3 length: 17 residues. CDR1 is LGHNA, CDR2 YSLEER, per germline. V dropped 5 bases and J dropped 4; count of bases not matched to a gene: 12. The chain's CDR3 is CASSYEPGLASADTQYF. DNA for the CDR3: TGCGCCAGCAGCTACGAGCCGGGACTAGCGAGTGCAGATACGCAGTATTTT.

Notes on this clonotype: A much larger clone lies a single base off, so this may be a read error. This CDR3 reads CASSRTSTVSYEQYF. CDR3 bases: TGTGCCAGCAGCAGGACTAGTACAGTCTCCTACGAGCAGTACTTC. The rearrangement links TRBV12-3 or TRBV12-4 to TRBJ2-7, with 7 bases that match TRBD2. This CDR3 has 15 residues. V shed 6 bases and J 0 bases; nucleotides not matched to a gene: 8.

On this clonotype: The junction differs from germline at one of its ends, possibly a read error. This sequence joins TRBV10-1 and TRBJ2-3; possible D gene TRBD2, 5 bases. CDR3 size: 16 residues. CDR1 is WNHNN and CDR2 is SYGVQD in the germline V gene (reference sequence). The CDR3 here is CANSEVGERSTDTQYF. Here the CDR3 DNA reads TGCGCCAACAGTGAGGTGGGAGAGAGGAGCACAGATACGCAGTATTTT.

This clonotype was found once. This may come from a read error, since a much larger clone is one base off. The chain uses TRBV6-2 or TRBV6-3 and TRBJ2-3; tentatively, D is TRBD2 (5 bases). Trimming removed 5 bases from V and 4 bases from J, with 19 bases in between. This CDR3 is 16 amino acids long. Germline V CDR1 and CDR2: MNHEY, SVGEGT. This CDR3 is CASSPARIGNADTQYF. CDR3 sequence (DNA): TGTGCCAGCAGTCCGGCGAGGATCGGGAACGCAGATACGCAGTATTTT.

The chain couples TRBV11-2 to TRBJ2-2; D is uncertain. CDR1 SGHAT and CDR2 FQNNGV come from the germline V gene. CDR3 length: 16 amino acids. With 6 bases removed from V and 1 base from J, the gap between germline ends came to 15 bases. The CDR3 here is CASSSDPKLNTGELFF. The CDR3 region has the DNA TGTGCCAGCAGTTCCGATCCCAAATTGAACACCGGGGAGCTGTTTTTT.

Points on this clonotype: Likely a read error: the CDR3 ends without its conserved phenylalanine or tryptophan. This chain links TRBV7-8 with TRBJ2-5; no clear D. The CDR3 contains 14 residues. Trimming stripped 5 bases from V and 1 base from J, with 11 bases between. The germline CDR1 and CDR2 sequences are SGHVS and FQNEAQ. CDR3 DNA: TGTGCCAGCAGCCCCCGCCGTGGCCAAGAGACCCAGTACATC. It yields the protein CASSPRRGQETQYI.

This rearrangement joins TRBV29-1 to TRBJ2-5, with unresolved D. Between the trimmed V and J ends, which lost 7 bases and 2 bases, there was a span of 11 bases. There are 12 residues in the CDR3. CDR1 and CDR2 (germline): SQVTM, ANQGSEA. For the CDR3, the DNA is TGCAGCGCTGCCACCAGACAAGAGACCCAGTACTTC. It codes for CSAATRQETQYF.

The chain couples TRBV10-2 to TRBJ1-6, with 7 bases that match TRBD1. The CDR3 totals 14 residues. The ends lost 7 bases at V and 5 bases at J; junction bases unmatched: 5. The germline V gene encodes CDR1 WSHSY and CDR2 SAAADI. The CDR3 DNA reads TGCGCCAGCACTGACAGGGCTAATAATTCACCCCTCCACTTT. Its translation is CASTDRANNSPLHF.

The V call is TRBV5-6, the J call TRBJ2-3; weak D call: TRBD2 (5 bases). The CDR3 spans 14 residues. From germline, CDR1 is SGHDT and CDR2 YYEEEE. Trimming removed 5 bases from V and 2 bases from J, with 12 bases in between. The CDR3, as DNA: TGTGCCAGCAGTCTACCGGGAACCACAGATACGCAGTATTTT. This translates into CASSLPGTTDTQYF.

The chain is built from TRBV10-3 and TRBJ2-1; TRBD1 might be the D (5 bases). This CDR3 comprises 15 residues. Germline CDR1 ENHRY, CDR2 SYGVKD. Trimming shortened V by 10 bases and J by 7 bases, and 23 bases separated the two germline ends. The CDR3 loop reads CATNSGQGKVNEQFF. The CDR3 nucleotides read TGTGCCACCAACAGTGGTCAGGGCAAGGTTAATGAGCAGTTCTTC.